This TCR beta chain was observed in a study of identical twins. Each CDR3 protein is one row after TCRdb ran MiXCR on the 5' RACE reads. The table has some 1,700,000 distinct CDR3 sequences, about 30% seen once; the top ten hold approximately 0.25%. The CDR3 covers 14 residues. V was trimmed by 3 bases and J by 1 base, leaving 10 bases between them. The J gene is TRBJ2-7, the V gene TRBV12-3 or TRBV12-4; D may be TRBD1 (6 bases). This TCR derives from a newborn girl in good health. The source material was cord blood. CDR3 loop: CASSFWQGSYEQYF. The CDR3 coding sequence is TGTGCCAGCAGTTTCTGGCAGGGGTCCTACGAGCAGTACTTC.